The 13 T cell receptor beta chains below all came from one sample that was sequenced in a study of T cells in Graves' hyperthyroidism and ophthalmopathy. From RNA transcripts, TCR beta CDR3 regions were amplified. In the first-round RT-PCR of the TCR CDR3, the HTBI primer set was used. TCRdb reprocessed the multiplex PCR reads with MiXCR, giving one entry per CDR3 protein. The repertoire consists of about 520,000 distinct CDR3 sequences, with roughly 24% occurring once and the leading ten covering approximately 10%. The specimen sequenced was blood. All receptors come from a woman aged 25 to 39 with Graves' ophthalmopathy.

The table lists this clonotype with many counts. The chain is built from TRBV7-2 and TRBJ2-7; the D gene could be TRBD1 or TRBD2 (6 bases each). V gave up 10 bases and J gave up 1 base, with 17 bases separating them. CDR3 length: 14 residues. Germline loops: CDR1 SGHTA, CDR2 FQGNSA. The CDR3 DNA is TGTGCCATCAATGACGGGGGCCCTTCCTACGAGCAGTACTTC. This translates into CAINDGGPSYEQYF.

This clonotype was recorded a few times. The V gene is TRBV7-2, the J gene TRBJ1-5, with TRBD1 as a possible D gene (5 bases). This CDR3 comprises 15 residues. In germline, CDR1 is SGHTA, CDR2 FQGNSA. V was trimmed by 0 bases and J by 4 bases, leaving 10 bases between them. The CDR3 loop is CASSLASAGNQPQHF. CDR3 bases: TGTGCCAGCAGCTTAGCATCGGCAGGGAATCAGCCCCAGCATTTT.

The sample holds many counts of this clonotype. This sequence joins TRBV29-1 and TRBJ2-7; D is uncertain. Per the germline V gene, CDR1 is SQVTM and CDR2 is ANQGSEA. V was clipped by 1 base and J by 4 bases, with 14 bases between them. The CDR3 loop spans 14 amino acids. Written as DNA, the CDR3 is TGCAGCGTTGAAGGTAATCCCGATGGATACGAGCAGTACTTC. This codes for CSVEGNPDGYEQYF.

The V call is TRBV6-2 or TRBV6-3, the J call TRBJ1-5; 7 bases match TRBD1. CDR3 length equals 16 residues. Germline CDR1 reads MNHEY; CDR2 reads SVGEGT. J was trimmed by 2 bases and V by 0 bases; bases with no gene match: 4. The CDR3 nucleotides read TGTGCCAGCAGTTACTCGGCGAGGGGGCGCAATCAGCCCCAGCATTTT. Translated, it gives CASSYSARGRNQPQHF.

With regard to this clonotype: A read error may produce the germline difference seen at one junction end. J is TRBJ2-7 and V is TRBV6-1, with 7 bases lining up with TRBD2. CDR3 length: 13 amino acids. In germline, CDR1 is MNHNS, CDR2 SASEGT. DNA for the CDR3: TGTGCCATCAGTGAGTCCATTAGCGGGGAGCAGTACTTC. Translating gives CAISESISGEQYF.

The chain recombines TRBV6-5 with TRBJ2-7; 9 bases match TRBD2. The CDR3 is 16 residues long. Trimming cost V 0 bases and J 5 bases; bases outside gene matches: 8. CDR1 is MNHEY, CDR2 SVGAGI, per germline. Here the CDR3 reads CASSYSSGRPGNEQYF. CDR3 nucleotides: TGTGCCAGCAGTTACTCCAGCGGGAGGCCGGGGAACGAGCAGTACTTC.

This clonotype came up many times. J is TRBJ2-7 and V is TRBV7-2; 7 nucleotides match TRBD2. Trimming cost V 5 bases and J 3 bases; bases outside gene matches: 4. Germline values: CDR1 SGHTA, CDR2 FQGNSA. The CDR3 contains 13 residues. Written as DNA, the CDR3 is TGTGCCAGCAGCACCCTAGCGGACTACGAGCAGTACTTC. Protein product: CASSTLADYEQYF.

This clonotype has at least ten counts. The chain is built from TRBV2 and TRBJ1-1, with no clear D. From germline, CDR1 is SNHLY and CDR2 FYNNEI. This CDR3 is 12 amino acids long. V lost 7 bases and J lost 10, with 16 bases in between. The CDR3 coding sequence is TGTGCCAGCATTAACAGCCAGTATGTAGCTTTCTTT. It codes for CASINSQYVAFF.

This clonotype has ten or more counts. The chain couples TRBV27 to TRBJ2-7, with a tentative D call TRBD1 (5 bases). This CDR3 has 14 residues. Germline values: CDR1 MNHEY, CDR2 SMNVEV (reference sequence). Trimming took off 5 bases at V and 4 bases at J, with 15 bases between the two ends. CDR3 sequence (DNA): TGTGCCAGCAGTAAGGGCAGGGTGGGTTACGAGCAGTACTTC. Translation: CASSKGRVGYEQYF.

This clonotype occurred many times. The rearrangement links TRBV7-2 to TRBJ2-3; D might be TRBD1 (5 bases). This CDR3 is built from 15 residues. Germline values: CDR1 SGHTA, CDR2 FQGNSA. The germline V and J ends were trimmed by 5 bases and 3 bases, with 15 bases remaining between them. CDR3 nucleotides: TGTGCCAGCAGCGTCCGCTTAGCAGGGACAGATACGCAGTATTTT. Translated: CASSVRLAGTDTQYF.

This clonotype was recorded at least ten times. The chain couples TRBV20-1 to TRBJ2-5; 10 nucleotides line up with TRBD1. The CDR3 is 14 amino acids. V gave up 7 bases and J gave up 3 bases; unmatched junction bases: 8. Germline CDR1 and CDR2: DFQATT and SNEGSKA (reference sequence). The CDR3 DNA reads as TGCAGTGTTCGCTCCGGGACAGGGGAAGAGACCCAGTACTTC. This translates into CSVRSGTGEETQYF.

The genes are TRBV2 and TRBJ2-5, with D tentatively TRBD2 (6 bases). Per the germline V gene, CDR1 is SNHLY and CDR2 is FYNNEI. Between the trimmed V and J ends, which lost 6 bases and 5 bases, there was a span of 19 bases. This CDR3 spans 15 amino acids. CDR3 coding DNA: TGTGCCAGCAGCTACTGGGGGGACCGGGGGGAGACCCAGTACTTC. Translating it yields CASSYWGDRGETQYF.

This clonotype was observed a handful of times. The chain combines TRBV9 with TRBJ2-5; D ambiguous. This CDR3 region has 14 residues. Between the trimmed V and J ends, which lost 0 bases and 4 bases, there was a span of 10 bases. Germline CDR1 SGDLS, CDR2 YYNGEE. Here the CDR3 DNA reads TGTGCCAGCAGCGTAGCTTATCGCGGAGAGACCCAGTACTTC. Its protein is CASSVAYRGETQYF.